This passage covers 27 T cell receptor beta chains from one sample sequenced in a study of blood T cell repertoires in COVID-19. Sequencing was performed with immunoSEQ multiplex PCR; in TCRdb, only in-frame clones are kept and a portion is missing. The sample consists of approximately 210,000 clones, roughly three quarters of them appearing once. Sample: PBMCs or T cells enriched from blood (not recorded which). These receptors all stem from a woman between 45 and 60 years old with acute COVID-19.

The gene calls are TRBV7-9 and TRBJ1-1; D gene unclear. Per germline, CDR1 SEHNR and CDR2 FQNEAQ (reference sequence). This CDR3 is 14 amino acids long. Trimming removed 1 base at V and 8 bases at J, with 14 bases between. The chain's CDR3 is CASSLDVGVGEAFF. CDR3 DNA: TGTGCCAGCAGCTTAGATGTCGGGGTCGGGGAAGCTTTCTTT.

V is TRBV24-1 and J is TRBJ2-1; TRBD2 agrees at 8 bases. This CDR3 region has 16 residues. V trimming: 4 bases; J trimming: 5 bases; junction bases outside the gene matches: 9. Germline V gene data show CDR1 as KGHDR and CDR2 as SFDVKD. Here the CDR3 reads CATSDNSGGSHNEQFF. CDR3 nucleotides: TGTGCCACCAGTGACAACAGCGGGGGTTCCCACAATGAGCAGTTCTTC.

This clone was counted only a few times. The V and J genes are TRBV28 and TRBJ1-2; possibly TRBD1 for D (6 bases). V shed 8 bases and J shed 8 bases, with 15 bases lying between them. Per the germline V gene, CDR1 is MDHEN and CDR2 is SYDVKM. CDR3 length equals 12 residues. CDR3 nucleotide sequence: TGTGCCAGCCAGGGGTCACTCTTGGGCTACACCTTC. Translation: CASQGSLLGYTF.

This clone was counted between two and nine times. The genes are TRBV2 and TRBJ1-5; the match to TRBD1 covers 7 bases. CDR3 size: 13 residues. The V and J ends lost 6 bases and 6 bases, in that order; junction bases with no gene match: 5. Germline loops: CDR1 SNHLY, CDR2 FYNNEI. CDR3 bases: TGTGCCAGCAGCGTTCACAGGGGTCAGCCCCAGCATTTT. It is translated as CASSVHRGQPQHF.

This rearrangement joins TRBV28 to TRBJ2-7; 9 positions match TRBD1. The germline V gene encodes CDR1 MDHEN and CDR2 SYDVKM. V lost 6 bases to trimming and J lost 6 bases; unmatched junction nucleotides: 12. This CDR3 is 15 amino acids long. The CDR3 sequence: CASRPRGTGTFEQYV. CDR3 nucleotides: TGTGCCAGCAGGCCCAGGGGGACAGGGACGTTCGAGCAGTACGTC.

The CDR3 loop reads CASRTGQAFSGNTIYF. The CDR3 nucleotides read TGTGCCAGCAGGACCGGACAGGCATTCTCTGGAAACACCATATATTTT. The chain couples TRBV2 to TRBJ1-3; 7 bases line up with TRBD1. In germline, CDR1 is SNHLY, CDR2 FYNNEI. The CDR3 length is 16 residues. The V segment lost 6 bases and the J segment 0 bases; nucleotides outside the gene matches: 8.

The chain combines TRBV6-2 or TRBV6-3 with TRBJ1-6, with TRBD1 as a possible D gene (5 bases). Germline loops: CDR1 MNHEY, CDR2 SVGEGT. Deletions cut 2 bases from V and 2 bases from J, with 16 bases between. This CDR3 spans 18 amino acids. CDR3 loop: CASSYPKGESTYNSPLHF. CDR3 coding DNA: TGTGCCAGCAGTTACCCTAAAGGGGAATCGACCTATAATTCACCCCTCCACTTT.

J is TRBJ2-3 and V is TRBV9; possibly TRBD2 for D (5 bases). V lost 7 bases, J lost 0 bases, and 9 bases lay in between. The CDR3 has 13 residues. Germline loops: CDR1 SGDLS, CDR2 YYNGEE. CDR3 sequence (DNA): TGTGCCAGCGGTAGGACTAGCACAGATACGCAGTATTTT. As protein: CASGRTSTDTQYF.

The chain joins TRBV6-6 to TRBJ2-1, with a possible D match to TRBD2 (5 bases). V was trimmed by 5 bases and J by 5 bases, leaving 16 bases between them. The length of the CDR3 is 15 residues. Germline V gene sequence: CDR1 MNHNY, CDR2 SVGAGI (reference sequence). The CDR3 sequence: CASSRGLVGDNEQFF. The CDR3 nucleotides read TGTGCCAGCAGTCGAGGGTTAGTCGGGGACAATGAGCAGTTCTTC.

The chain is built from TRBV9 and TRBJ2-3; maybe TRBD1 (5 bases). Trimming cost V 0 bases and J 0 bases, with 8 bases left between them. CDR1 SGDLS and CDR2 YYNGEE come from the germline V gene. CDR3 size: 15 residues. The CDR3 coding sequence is TGTGCCAGCAGCGTAGTAGGGGCTAGCACAGATACGCAGTATTTT. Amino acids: CASSVVGASTDTQYF.

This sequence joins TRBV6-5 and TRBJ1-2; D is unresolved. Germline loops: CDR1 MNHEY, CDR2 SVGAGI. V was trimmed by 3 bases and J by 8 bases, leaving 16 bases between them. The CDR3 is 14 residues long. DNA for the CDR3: TGTGCCAGCAGTTATTGGGCAGAAGAGGGAGGCTACACCTTC. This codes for CASSYWAEEGGYTF.

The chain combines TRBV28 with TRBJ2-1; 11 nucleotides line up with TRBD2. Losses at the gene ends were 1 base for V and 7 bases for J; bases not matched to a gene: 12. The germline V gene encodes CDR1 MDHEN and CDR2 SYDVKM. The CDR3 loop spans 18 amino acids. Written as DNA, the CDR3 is TGTGCCAGCAGTTTATTTGGGCCCGGGACTAGCGGTCAAAATGAGCAGTTCTTC. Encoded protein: CASSLFGPGTSGQNEQFF.

CDR3: CASSQTGPGTGELFF. In DNA, the CDR3 is TGTGCCAGCAGCCAAACAGGGCCGGGCACCGGGGAGCTGTTTTTT. The J gene is TRBJ2-2, the V gene TRBV11-2, with D perhaps TRBD1 (6 bases). There are 15 residues in the CDR3. Trimming stripped 5 bases from V and 4 bases from J, with 14 bases between. CDR1 and CDR2 from the germline V gene are SGHAT and FQNNGV.

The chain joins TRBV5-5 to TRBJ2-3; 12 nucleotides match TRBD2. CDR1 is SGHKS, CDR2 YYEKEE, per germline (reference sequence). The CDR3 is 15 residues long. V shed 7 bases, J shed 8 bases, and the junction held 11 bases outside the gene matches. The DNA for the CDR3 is TGTGCCAGCTTTACGGAGACTAGCGGGGGTGGTACGCAGTATTTT. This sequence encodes CASFTETSGGGTQYF.

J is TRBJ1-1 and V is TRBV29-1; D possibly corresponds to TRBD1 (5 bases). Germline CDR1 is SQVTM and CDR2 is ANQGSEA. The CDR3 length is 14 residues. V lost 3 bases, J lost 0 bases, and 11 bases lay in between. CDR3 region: CSVELDNMNTEAFF. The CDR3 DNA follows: TGCAGCGTTGAGCTGGACAACATGAACACTGAAGCTTTCTTT. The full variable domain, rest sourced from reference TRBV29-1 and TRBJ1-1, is SAVISQKPSRDICQRGTSLTIQCQVDSQVTMMFWYRQQPGQSLTLIATANQGSEATYESGFVIDKFPISRPNLTFSTLTVSNMSPEDSSIYLCSVELDNMNTEAFFGQGTRLTVV.

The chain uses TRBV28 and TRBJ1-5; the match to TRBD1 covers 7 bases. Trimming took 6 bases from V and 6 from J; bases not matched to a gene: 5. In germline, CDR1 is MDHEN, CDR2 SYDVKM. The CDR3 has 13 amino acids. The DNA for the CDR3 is TGTGCCAGCAGGTCGACAGGGCCTCAGCCCCAGCATTTT. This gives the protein CASRSTGPQPQHF.

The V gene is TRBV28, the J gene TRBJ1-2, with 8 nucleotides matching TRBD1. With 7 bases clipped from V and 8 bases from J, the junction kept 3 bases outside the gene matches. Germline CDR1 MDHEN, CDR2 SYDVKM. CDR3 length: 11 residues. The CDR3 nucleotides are TGTGCCAGCACCGGGACAGGCGGCTACACCTTC. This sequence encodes CASTGTGGYTF.

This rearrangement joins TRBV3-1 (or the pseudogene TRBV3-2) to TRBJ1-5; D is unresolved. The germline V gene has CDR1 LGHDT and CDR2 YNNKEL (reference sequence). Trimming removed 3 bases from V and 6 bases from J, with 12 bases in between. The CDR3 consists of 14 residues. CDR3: CASSQRTGGQPQHF. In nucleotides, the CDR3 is TGTGCCAGCAGCCAGAGAACGGGAGGTCAGCCCCAGCATTTT.

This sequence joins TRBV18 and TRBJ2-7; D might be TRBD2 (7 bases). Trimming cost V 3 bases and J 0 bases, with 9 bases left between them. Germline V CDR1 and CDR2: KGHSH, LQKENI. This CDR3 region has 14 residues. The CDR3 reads CASSPRGPSYEQYV. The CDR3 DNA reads TGTGCCAGCTCACCGCGGGGGCCCTCCTACGAGCAGTACGTC.

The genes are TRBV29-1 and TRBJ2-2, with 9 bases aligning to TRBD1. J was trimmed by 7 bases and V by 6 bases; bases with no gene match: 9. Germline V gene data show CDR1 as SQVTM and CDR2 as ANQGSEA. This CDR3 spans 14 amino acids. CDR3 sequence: CSVPGQGRSGELFF. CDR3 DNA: TGCAGCGTGCCGGGACAGGGAAGGAGCGGGGAGCTGTTTTTT.

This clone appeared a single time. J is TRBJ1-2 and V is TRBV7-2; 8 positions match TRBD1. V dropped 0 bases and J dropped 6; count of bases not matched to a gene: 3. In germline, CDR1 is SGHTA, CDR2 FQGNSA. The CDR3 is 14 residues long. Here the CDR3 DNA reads TGTGCCAGCAGCTTAGCTAGACAGGGGAATGGCTACACCTTC. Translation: CASSLARQGNGYTF.

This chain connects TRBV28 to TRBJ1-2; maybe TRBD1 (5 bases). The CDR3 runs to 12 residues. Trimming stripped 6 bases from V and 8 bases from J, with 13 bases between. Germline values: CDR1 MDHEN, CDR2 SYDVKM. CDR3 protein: CASRGEGVGYTF. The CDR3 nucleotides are TGTGCCAGCAGGGGGGAGGGAGTAGGCTACACCTTC.

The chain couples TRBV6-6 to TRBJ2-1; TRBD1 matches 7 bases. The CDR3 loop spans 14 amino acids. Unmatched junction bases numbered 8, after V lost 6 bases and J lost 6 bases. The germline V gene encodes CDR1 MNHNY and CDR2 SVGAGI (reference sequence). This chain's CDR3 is CASSYGTAFNEQFF. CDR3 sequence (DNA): TGTGCCAGCAGCTACGGGACAGCGTTCAATGAGCAGTTCTTC.

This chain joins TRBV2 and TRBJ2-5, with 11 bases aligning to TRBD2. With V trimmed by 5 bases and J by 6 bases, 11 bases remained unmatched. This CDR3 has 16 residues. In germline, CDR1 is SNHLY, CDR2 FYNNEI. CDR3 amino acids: CASSPLSGGAGKTQYF. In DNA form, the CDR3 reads TGTGCCAGCAGTCCCCTTAGCGGGGGGGCGGGGAAGACCCAGTACTTC.

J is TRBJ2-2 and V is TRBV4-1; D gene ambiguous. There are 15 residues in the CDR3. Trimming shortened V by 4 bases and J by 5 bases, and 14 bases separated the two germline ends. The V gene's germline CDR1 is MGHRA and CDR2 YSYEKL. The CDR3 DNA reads TGCGCCAGCAGCCTACAAGAGAGGCTGACCGGGGAGCTGTTTTTT. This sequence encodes CASSLQERLTGELFF.

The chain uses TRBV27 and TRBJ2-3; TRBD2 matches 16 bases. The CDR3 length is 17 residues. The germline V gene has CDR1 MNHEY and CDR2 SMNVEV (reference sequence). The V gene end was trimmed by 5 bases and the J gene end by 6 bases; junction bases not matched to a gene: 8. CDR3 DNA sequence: TGTGCCAGCAGTCCGGGACTAGCGGGGGGGTTTGGGGATACGCAGTATTTT. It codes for CASSPGLAGGFGDTQYF.

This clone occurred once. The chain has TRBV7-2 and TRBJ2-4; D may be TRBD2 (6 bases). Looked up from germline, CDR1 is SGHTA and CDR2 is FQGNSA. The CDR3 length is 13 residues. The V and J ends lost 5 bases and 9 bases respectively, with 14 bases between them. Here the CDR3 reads CASSPRGSGIQYF. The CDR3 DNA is TGTGCCAGCAGCCCTCGGGGGAGCGGCATTCAGTACTTC.